The entry below gives a single TCR beta chain sequence along with its context. Germline CDR1 reads SGHDN; CDR2 reads FVKESK. V lost 0 bases and J lost 6, with 6 bases in between. This CDR3 comprises 12 residues. These data are taken from a study of OX40 agonist ivuxolimab in advanced cancers. Study overall: Across the patients, intravenous ivuxolimab was delivered every 2 weeks at 0.01 to 10 mg/kg. With a range of roughly 20 to 80, age averaged approximately 55 years, and 75% to 90% were male.

Assay: immunoSEQ multiplex PCR; the TCRdb copy retains only in-frame clones and omits some. Among approximately 100,000 clones listed, about 90% were seen once. The receptor's source is an adult with an advanced solid tumor such as melanoma, head and neck, liver or kidney cancer. The rearrangement links TRBV14 to TRBJ2-7; D gene unclear. Specimen: CD4+ or CD8+ T cells sorted from blood, collected in a trial of the OX40 agonist ivuxolimab. CDR3 DNA: TGTGCCAGCAGCCAAGATGCTGCCGAGCAGTACTTC. Translating gives CASSQDAAEQYF.